This T cell receptor (beta chain) was documented in a study of cytomegalovirus exposure and HLA in healthy donors. Study-level results: Presence/absence analyses treated sequencing depth as roughly uniform across donors. A later analysis linked a missense variant in DCLRE1C to the trimming of TCR beta V and J genes. In a later analysis, several top co-occurrence clusters appeared linked to parvovirus B19, influenza, CMV and Epstein-Barr virus.

About this clone itself: Antigen specificity is unknown.

The CDR3 loop spans 13 amino acids. CDR1 SGHVS and CDR2 FNYEAQ come from the germline V gene. Trimming cost V 5 bases and J 9 bases, with 16 bases left between them. The PCR had 60 Vbeta and 13 Jbeta primers. Sequencing used immunoSEQ multiplex PCR; TCRdb keeps in-frame clones, though not all of them. Of 200,000 or so clones in the sample, roughly 80% were seen once. The TCR comes from a boy younger than 18 in good health and CMV-seronegative. The chain uses TRBV7-6 and TRBJ1-1, with unresolved D. Specimen: PBMCs. The CDR3 nucleotides are TGTGCCAGCAGCCAACGCCGGGCGGGGAAAGCTTTCTTT. It translates to CASSQRRAGKAFF.